This T cell receptor (beta chain) was retrieved from a study of cytomegalovirus exposure and HLA in healthy donors. Looking at the study overall: Inside one of the first data releases sat 80 million to 95 million unique TCRs taken from HLA-typed donors.

Study conclusions and caveats: What TCR beta sequences reportedly achieved was accurate prediction of HLA-A and HLA-B alleles in most subjects.

PCR used 60 Vbeta primers and 13 Jbeta primers. Only in-frame clones appear in the TCRdb table, and some are missing; sequencing was by immunoSEQ multiplex PCR. The listing contains around 200,000 clones. Regarding this clone: What it binds is not known.

CDR3 length: 12 residues. V gene TRBV21-1 combines with J gene TRBJ1-1. TRBV21-1 is a pseudogene segment. The clonotype was recovered from a woman aged 25-40 years in good health and CMV-seropositive. Sequenced material: PBMCs. This chain's CDR3 is CASSKALTEAFF. The DNA for the CDR3 is TGTGCCAGCAGCAAAGCCCTTACTGAAGCTTTCTTT.